This T cell receptor beta chain was documented in a study of regulatory T cells in long-lasting Graves disease. Overall study findings and caveats: Persistent Graves' patients had lower TCR diversity than newly diagnosed ones.

This clonotype was found many times. No antigen is known for it. Indicated time point: newly diagnosed GD, antithyroid drugs for less than 3 months. The TCR library was made from RNA extracted from PBMCs. Arm-PCR with iRepertoire HTBI primers amplified the CDR3 regions for these TCR beta libraries. In the study's own analysis: Samples jointly harbored roughly 62 TRBV and about 15 TRBJ segments. Using its own MiXCR run on the multiplex PCR reads, TCRdb lists one record per CDR3 protein. The V and J calls come from TCRdb's annotation, not from the publication. The sample gives about 620,000 distinct CDR3 sequences, roughly 15% of which show up once; approximately 18% is in the top ten. The J segment lost 0 bases and the V segment lost 1 base, leaving 15 bases of the junction unmatched. The germline V gene has CDR1 MDHEN and CDR2 SYDVKM. This CDR3 is 20 amino acids long. This sample also belongs to another study, concerning T cells in Graves' hyperthyroidism and ophthalmopathy. From that second work: Most thyroid clonotypes expanded above 0.001 appeared in blood too. Ophthalmopathy was identified by the model a median 6.5 months ahead of onset.

The source was peripheral blood mononuclear cells (PBMCs), collected at new diagnosis, from a patient treated with antithyroid drugs. The rearrangement uses TRBV28 and TRBJ1-3, with 7 bases identical to TRBD1. This clonotype was sampled from a woman in her 30s with Graves disease. The CDR3 reads CASSLFWSGTASSSGNTIYF. CDR3 in DNA: TGTGCCAGCAGTTTATTTTGGTCGGGGACAGCCTCATCCTCTGGAAACACCATATATTTT.